Reported below is one TCR beta chain. The sample comes from a study of blood T cell repertoires in COVID-19. Turning to the study itself: The United States, Italy and Spain were the sources of the acute and convalescent COVID-19 samples. The analysed material was cDNA or gDNA that came from T cells, B-cell-depleted T cells, or PBMCs.

Original handling: Reference gene primer amplification yielded estimated nucleated cell counts. Only in-frame clones appear in the TCRdb table, and some are missing; sequencing was by immunoSEQ multiplex PCR. The D gene and trimming were derived from the DNA, and the V and J assignments and clone size from that table. This table holds over 200,000 clones, roughly 90% found once. Germline loops: CDR1 SGHNT, CDR2 YYREEE (reference sequence). The CDR3 contains 15 residues. J lost 4 bases, V lost 1 base, and 6 bases had no gene match. The sample consisted of peripheral blood. This rearrangement joins TRBV5-4 to TRBJ1-2; 8 nucleotides match TRBD1. The source of this sequence is a woman aged 55-69 years with acute or convalescent COVID-19. This CDR3 is CASSLPGQGAYGYTF. The CDR3, as DNA: TGTGCCAGCAGCTTGCCCGGACAGGGAGCCTATGGCTACACCTTC.